Following are 7 T cell receptor beta chains from one sample sequenced in a study of T cell repertoires in cytomegalovirus infection. TCRdb used MiXCR to reprocess the reads, holding one entry per CDR3 protein. The sample lists under 130,000 distinct CDR3 sequences; roughly two fifths were seen once. No antigens are known for them. This specimen was CD8+ T cells from cultured PBMCs, taken from culture after CMV antigen stimulation. These receptor sequences come from a human donor in good health (CMV status not recorded). Some clones in this sample may be carry-over from other donors' samples.

The chain combines TRBV29-1 with TRBJ2-2; 7 bases align to TRBD1. The CDR3 totals 16 residues. Germline CDR1 is SQVTM and CDR2 is ANQGSEA. V trimming: 0 bases; J trimming: 3 bases; junction bases outside the gene matches: 7. The CDR3 is CSVEDWRQGYTGELFF. The CDR3 DNA sequence: TGCAGCGTTGAAGATTGGCGACAGGGATACACCGGGGAGCTGTTTTTT.

A few counts support this clonotype. V gene TRBV28 combines with J gene TRBJ2-7; 9 nucleotides line up with TRBD1. This CDR3 is 16 amino acids long. V lost 1 base and J lost 5; bases outside the gene matches: 9. Germline V lookup: CDR1 MDHEN, CDR2 SYDVKM. CDR3 DNA sequence: TGTGCCAGCAGTTTATTCTCGGGACAGGGTATCCACGAGCAGTACTTC. Translating gives CASSLFSGQGIHEQYF. Using reference TRBV28 and TRBJ2-7 for the parts outside the CDR3, the full variable domain is DVKVTQSSRYLVKRTGEKVFLECVQDMDHENMFWYRQDPGLGLRLIYFSYDVKMKEKGDIPEGYSVSREKKERFSLILESASTNQTSMYLCASSLFSGQGIHEQYFGPGTRLTVT.

The chain uses TRBV19 and TRBJ2-2, with 7 positions matching TRBD2. The CDR3 consists of 15 residues. CDR1 and CDR2 (germline): LNHDA, SQIVND (reference sequence). Unmatched junction bases numbered 7, after V lost 6 bases and J lost 3 bases. CDR3 amino acids: CASSVPGGYTGELFF. The CDR3 DNA reads as TGTGCCAGTAGCGTGCCGGGAGGATACACCGGGGAGCTGTTTTTT.

V and J are TRBV7-9 and TRBJ1-1; a weak D match, TRBD1 (6 bases). This CDR3 has 14 amino acids. Per germline, CDR1 SEHNR and CDR2 FQNEAQ (reference sequence). V was shortened by 5 bases and J by 6 bases, with 16 bases between the two germline ends. The CDR3 bases are TGTGCCAGCAGCGGGGGCTCCGCGGGGGCTGAAGCTTTCTTT. Protein sequence: CASSGGSAGAEAFF.

This chain uses TRBV5-4 with TRBJ2-1; tentative D call: TRBD2 (7 bases). Germline-derived CDR1 and CDR2 are SGHNT and YYREEE (reference sequence). Trimming pared 4 bases from V and 9 bases from J, leaving 17 bases between. The CDR3 is 14 amino acids. The CDR3 loop reads CASSGEWGGIEQFF. For the CDR3, the DNA is TGTGCCAGCAGCGGCGAATGGGGGGGCATTGAGCAGTTCTTC.

This clonotype was detected a few times. The chain couples TRBV7-8 to TRBJ2-2, with 7 bases identical to TRBD2. Germline V lookup: CDR1 SGHVS, CDR2 FQNEAQ. V lost 5 bases, J lost 4 bases, and 4 bases stayed unmatched. The CDR3 is 14 residues long. The CDR3 DNA reads as TGTGCCAGCAGCAGGGACTACTCCACCGGGGAGCTGTTTTTT. This encodes CASSRDYSTGELFF.

The chain links TRBV27 to TRBJ2-2; TRBD1 matches at 7 bases. This CDR3 contains 15 residues. The V and J ends lost 4 bases and 6 bases, in that order; junction bases with no gene match: 8. Germline lookup yields CDR1 MNHEY and CDR2 SMNVEV (reference sequence). The CDR3 sequence: CASSSTGILPGELFF. CDR3 in DNA: TGTGCCAGCAGTTCGACAGGGATCCTTCCCGGGGAGCTGTTTTTT.